What follows is one TCR beta chain and its context. The sample holds one count of this clone. Its antigen is currently not known. Qualities for individual bases were not recorded, and no much larger clone is one base off. This specimen comes from a study of PD-L1 blockade in urothelial cancer listed by TCRdb under 2017. At the level of the whole study: Therapy was started at some point between 2012 and 2014 for all patients, and atezolizumab 1,200 mg was administered intravenously every 3 weeks. Patients had an ECOG performance status of 0 or 1 and had received between 0 and 3 prior chemotherapy regimens. Pretreatment tumor samples and matched peripheral blood, collected serially before and after atezolizumab treatment, underwent TCR sequencing. Durable clinical benefit meant progression-free survival longer than 6 months, and TCR features were also tested against progression-free and overall survival. Blood samples were analyzed 3 weeks after the start of treatment (second dose) and 6 weeks after the start of treatment. A median of about 150,000 T cells and 80,000 or so unique TCRs was obtained from blood samples, and a median clonality of approximately 0.077 was observed. About 85% of the 29 patients were males with bladder-origin urothelial cancer, and about 65% of the 29 reported a prior smoking history. Pretreatment blood TCR-seq was available for under 35 patients, at least one posttreatment blood collection was obtained for approximately 25 patients, and tumor TCR-seq was available for approximately 25 patients. The study, an exploratory multi-omic analysis, examined somatic, immune and clinical correlates of response to PD-L1 blockade with atezolizumab in urothelial cancer. Whole exome sequencing and RNA sequencing of pretreatment tumors were performed alongside TCR sequencing in the same patients. Durable clinical benefit was achieved by nine patients but not by the remaining 20. General findings and caveats noted by the study authors: Because the sample size was small (n ≈ 27) and many exploratory analyses were performed, the results are intended to be hypothesis-generating. A pretreatment peripheral blood TCR clonality below the median was linked to improved progression-free and overall survival. Patients with durable benefit showed greater expansion of tumor-associated TCR clones in peripheral blood 3 weeks after starting treatment (n of about 20, p = 0.022).

Reading from cysteine to phenylalanine, the CDR3 counts 17 amino acids. The entry retains the CDR3 DNA only, 51 bases that are in frame from base 1. Trimming takes 3 bases from V and 2 bases from J, and the germline ends sit 19 bases apart. The germline V gene gives CDR1 as MDHEN and CDR2 as SYDVKM. Synthetic TCR analog templates were spiked into each PCR to estimate absolute template abundance from read counts. The immunoSEQ assay was used to amplify TCRbeta CDR3 regions from genomic DNA with bias-controlled V and J gene primers. Sequencing of rearranged TCRbeta segments was done at approximately 20X coverage. The authors processed their data as follows. Sequencing errors were corrected by clustering, and CDR3s were annotated against IMGT so that V, D and J genes could be assigned. Only productive TCRbeta rearrangements were used in downstream analyses, excluding out-of-frame or stop-codon sequences. Clonality was calculated as one minus the Shannon entropy normalized by the log of the number of unique productive sequences. Clones differing between time points or between blood and tumor were identified using Fisher's exact test with Benjamini-Hochberg correction, with an adjusted p below 0.01 applied as the threshold. TCRdb carries this immuneACCESS record with in-frame sequences only. Its versions omit some clonotypes, under half of them owing to an unresolved V gene in the studies checked, with the rest unexplained. The DNA was the basis for D and trimming; V, J and clone size are from that table. This sample is represented by under 20,000 clones; under 85% of them were singletons. The ten largest clones capture 1.5% to 2% of the sample.

The intended sense of this specimen's time point label: peripheral blood 6 weeks after treatment start. A total of approximately 27 patients with locally advanced or metastatic urothelial carcinoma, treated at Memorial Sloan Kettering on a trial protocol, made up the cohort. Peripheral blood mononuclear cells were collected pretreatment and during treatment, at between 1 and 8 total time points per patient. The Qiagen DNeasy Blood extraction kit was used to purify genomic DNA from total PBMCs and tumor samples. Collected pretreatment and during treatment, PBMCs were isolated and stored as previously described.

Sequencing was performed on PBMCs, taken around atezolizumab (anti-PD-L1) treatment. The sequence was obtained from a man between 45 and 60 years old with urothelial cancer. The chain couples TRBV28 to TRBJ1-1; 6 matching bases give a weak D call of TRBD1. The CDR3 reads as follows: CASSLLAGGSGNTEAFF. The nucleotide sequence is TGTGCCAGCAGTTTGCTAGCGGGGGGCTCAGGCAACACTGAAGCTTTCTTT.